What follows are 23 T cell receptor beta chains derived from one specimen sequenced in a study of cytomegalovirus exposure and HLA in healthy donors. Use of 60 Vbeta and 13 Jbeta primers characterized the PCR. TCRdb's table, derived via immunoSEQ multiplex PCR, lists solely in-frame clones and lacks some. The sample has 200,000 or so clones; around 73% are singletons. The specimen was PBMCs. The receptors were gathered from a woman aged 25-40 years in good health and CMV-seronegative.

This sequence joins TRBV9 and TRBJ2-2, with D perhaps matching TRBD2 (5 bases). The CDR3 spans 15 residues. V shed 2 bases and J shed 7 bases, with 15 bases lying between them. Germline V gene data show CDR1 as SGDLS and CDR2 as YYNGEE. The CDR3 nucleotides read TGTGCCAGCAGCGTCAACGGGAATAATGACGGGGAGCTGTTTTTT. Its protein product is CASSVNGNNDGELFF.

The rearrangement joins TRBV5-6 to TRBJ2-5; no firm D call. V was pared by 5 bases and J by 5 bases, with 13 bases between. Per germline, CDR1 SGHDT and CDR2 YYEEEE. This CDR3 region has 13 residues. The CDR3 DNA sequence: TGTGCCAGCAGACTGCTCGGTCTCGAGACCCAGTACTTC. It codes for CASRLLGLETQYF.

This chain links TRBV7-9 with TRBJ2-2, with TRBD1 identical over 9 bases. Trimming cost V 8 bases and J 7 bases; bases outside gene matches: 5. CDR3 length: 13 residues. CDR1 and CDR2 from the germline V gene are SEHNR and FQNEAQ (reference sequence). CDR3 in DNA: TGTGCCAGCCTTACAGGGGGCCACGGGGAGCTGTTTTTT. Its protein is CASLTGGHGELFF.

Note on this clone: An end of the junction differs from the germline gene, which may be a read error. This sequence joins TRBV5-6 and TRBJ2-7; D could derive from TRBD1 or TRBD2 (6 bases each). From germline, CDR1 is SGHDT and CDR2 YYEEEE. CDR3 length equals 18 residues. Here the CDR3 reads CASRLEGVVYHTLYEQYF. CDR3 nucleotides: TGTGCCAGCAGGTTGGAGGGGGTTGTTTACCATACTTTATACGAGCAGTACTTC.

The V gene is TRBV19, the J gene TRBJ2-1; 8 bases line up with TRBD2. The CDR3 has 17 amino acids. V gave up 7 bases and J gave up 0 bases; unmatched junction bases: 11. Germline CDR1 and CDR2: LNHDA and SQIVND (reference sequence). The CDR3 nucleotides read TGTGCCAGTACTACGCAGGAAGCGGGGGTCTCCTACAATGAGCAGTTCTTC. It translates to CASTTQEAGVSYNEQFF. The full variable domain, its missing parts supplied by reference TRBV19 and TRBJ2-1, is DGGITQSPKYLFRKEGQNVTLSCEQNLNHDAMYWYRQDPGQGLRLIYYSQIVNDFQKGDIAEGYSVSREKKESFPLTVTSAQKNPTAFYLCASTTQEAGVSYNEQFFGPGTRLTVL.

This chain links TRBV15 with TRBJ2-7; 8 bases are shared with TRBD1. The CDR3 has 15 amino acids. The junction had 4 bases not matched to a gene; V was cut back by 0 bases and J by 3 bases. Germline-derived CDR1 and CDR2 are LNHNV and YYDKDF (reference sequence). The CDR3 reads CATSRDTGGYYEQYF. CDR3 nucleotide sequence: TGTGCCACCAGCAGAGATACAGGGGGGTACTACGAGCAGTACTTC.

The chain employs TRBV6-1 and TRBJ2-5; tentatively, D is TRBD1 (6 bases). Judging by the DNA end, TRBJ2-7 fits better; the J call may be wrong. This CDR3 has 13 amino acids. Germline CDR1 is MNHNS and CDR2 is SASEGT. CDR3 in DNA: TGTGCCAGCGAGAGGGACAACCTCTACGAGCAGTACTTC. The encoded protein is CASERDNLYEQYF.

The chain couples TRBV10-1 to TRBJ1-3; D is undetermined. Germline loops: CDR1 WNHNN, CDR2 SYGVQD (reference sequence). The CDR3 covers 14 residues. The CDR3 bases are TGCGCAAATTCCCCCGGGTCAGCTGGAAACACCATATATTTT. This encodes CANSPGSAGNTIYF.

The chain has TRBV9 and TRBJ1-1; no clear D. CDR1 and CDR2 from the germline V gene are SGDLS and YYNGEE. This CDR3 is 15 amino acids long. V gave up 7 bases and J gave up 0 bases, with 16 bases separating them. The CDR3 DNA sequence: TGTGCCAGCGGTTTAGGAGGAACGGTGAACACTGAAGCTTTCTTT. As protein: CASGLGGTVNTEAFF. The variable domain in full, with the rest retrieved from reference TRBV9 and TRBJ1-1, is DSGVTQTPKHLITATGQRVTLRCSPRSGDLSVYWYQQSLDQGLQFLIQYYNGEERAKGNILERFSAQQFPDLHSELNLSSLELGDSALYFCASGLGGTVNTEAFFGQGTRLTVV.

J is TRBJ2-1 and V is TRBV4-2; D is perhaps TRBD2 (6 bases). The CDR3 extends over 12 amino acids. V lost 4 bases to trimming and J lost 12 bases, with 13 bases between them. The germline V gene has CDR1 LGHNA and CDR2 YNFKEQ. CDR3 DNA sequence: TGTGCCAGCAGCCCCACCGGCGGGGTGCAGTTCTTC. Translation gives CASSPTGGVQFF.

This CDR3 reads CASSLAASGFEQYF. The CDR3 DNA reads TGTGCCAGCAGCTTAGCAGCCTCGGGTTTCGAGCAGTACTTC. This chain joins TRBV11-2 and TRBJ2-7; D is unresolved. V shed 1 base and J shed 6 bases, with 13 bases lying between them. The CDR3 covers 14 residues. Looked up from germline, CDR1 is SGHAT and CDR2 is FQNNGV.

The chain carries TRBV5-5 and TRBJ1-1, with 8 nucleotides matching TRBD1. This CDR3 contains 14 residues. The ends lost 5 bases at V and 3 bases at J; junction bases unmatched: 6. Germline CDR1 and CDR2: SGHKS and YYEKEE (reference sequence). The CDR3 sequence is CASSSQGADTEAFF. The CDR3 DNA reads as TGTGCCAGCAGTTCGCAGGGGGCGGACACTGAAGCTTTCTTT.

About this clone itself: In the same sample, other DNA sequences code for this CDR3. V is TRBV19 and J is TRBJ1-3; 7 bases align to TRBD1. Germline assignment: CDR1 LNHDA and CDR2 SQIVND (reference sequence). The CDR3 has 14 residues. Trimming cost V 5 bases and J 2 bases; bases outside gene matches: 3. CDR3: CASSLTGAGNTIYF. The CDR3, as DNA: TGTGCCAGTAGTCTCACAGGGGCTGGAAACACCATATATTTT.

V and J are TRBV28 and TRBJ2-3; TRBD2 is a possible D gene (5 bases). Looked up from germline, CDR1 is MDHEN and CDR2 is SYDVKM. The ends were cut back, 2 bases at V and 11 bases at J, with 11 bases in the middle. The CDR3 consists of 12 residues. The CDR3 DNA sequence: TGTGCCAGCAGTTTACCGGGGTATGGGCAGTATTTT. It translates to CASSLPGYGQYF. The whole variable domain, remainder taken from reference TRBV28 and TRBJ2-3, is DVKVTQSSRYLVKRTGEKVFLECVQDMDHENMFWYRQDPGLGLRLIYFSYDVKMKEKGDIPEGYSVSREKKERFSLILESASTNQTSMYLCASSLPGYGQYFGPGTRLTVL.

The V and J genes are TRBV28 and TRBJ2-7; TRBD2 aligns across 8 bases. From germline, CDR1 is MDHEN and CDR2 SYDVKM. After removal of 7 bases from V and 5 bases from J, the junction contained 13 bases not matched to a gene. CDR3 size: 15 residues. The CDR3 DNA reads as TGTGCCAGCAACCCGGGGCAGCGGGAGACAAACGAGCAGTACTTC. Translation: CASNPGQRETNEQYF.

The V and J genes are TRBV30 and TRBJ2-7; D call uncertain. The CDR3 sequence is 14 residues long. Germline-derived CDR1 and CDR2 are GTSNPN and SVGIG (reference sequence). Trimming pared 2 bases from V and 3 bases from J, leaving 14 bases between. CDR3 DNA: TGTGCCTGGAGTCCGCCTGGCAACCTCTACGAGCAGTACTTC. This translates into CAWSPPGNLYEQYF.

This clone appeared a few times. The rearrangement links TRBV28 to TRBJ1-4, with D possibly TRBD1 on 5 matching bases. Trimming cost V 0 bases and J 10 bases, with 12 bases left between them. CDR1 is MDHEN, CDR2 SYDVKM, per germline. This CDR3 comprises 14 residues. DNA for the CDR3: TGTGCCAGCAGTTTATGGAGACAGCCCGGAAAACTGTTTTTT. Amino acids: CASSLWRQPGKLFF.

This clone was counted only a few times. This chain connects TRBV6-5 to TRBJ2-5, with TRBD2 matching over 12 bases. The germline V gene has CDR1 MNHEY and CDR2 SVGAGI. The CDR3 covers 16 residues. The V gene end was trimmed by 0 bases and the J gene end by 2 bases; junction bases not matched to a gene: 1. The CDR3 is CASSYSGTSGQETQYF. CDR3 coding DNA: TGTGCCAGCAGTTACTCCGGGACTAGCGGGCAAGAGACCCAGTACTTC.

The rearrangement links TRBV5-4 to TRBJ2-1; D perhaps matches TRBD2 (6 bases). Trimming removed 0 bases from V and 1 base from J, with 8 bases in between. Germline CDR1 reads SGHNT; CDR2 reads YYREEE (reference sequence). CDR3 length: 15 amino acids. In DNA form, the CDR3 reads TGTGCCAGCAGCTTGGAACTAGCATCCTACAATGAGCAGTTCTTC. It specifies CASSLELASYNEQFF.

V usage is TRBV7-9 and J usage is TRBJ1-1; possible D gene TRBD1, 6 bases. The CDR3 is made up of 13 amino acids. Trimming stripped 7 bases from V and 3 bases from J, with 12 bases between. The germline V gene has CDR1 SEHNR and CDR2 FQNEAQ (reference sequence). CDR3 residues: CASTLGGDTEAFF. DNA for the CDR3: TGTGCCAGCACTCTTGGGGGCGACACTGAAGCTTTCTTT.

This clone was seen a handful of times. This sequence joins TRBV4-1 and TRBJ1-2, with a weak D call TRBD1 (5 bases). Germline lookup yields CDR1 MGHRA and CDR2 YSYEKL. The CDR3 runs to 16 residues. Trimming shortened V by 5 bases and J by 3 bases, and 19 bases separated the two germline ends. The CDR3 DNA reads as TGCGCCAGCAGCTTTTACGGCGCAGGGCAGGACTATGGCTACACCTTC. Amino acid sequence: CASSFYGAGQDYGYTF.

V usage is TRBV19 and J usage is TRBJ1-1; D gene unclear. The V end lost 11 bases, the J end lost 2 bases, and 15 bases lay between the germline ends. This CDR3 comprises 13 residues. From germline, CDR1 is LNHDA and CDR2 SQIVND (reference sequence). The CDR3 is CAAGWSPNTEAFF. The CDR3 region has the DNA TGTGCCGCCGGGTGGAGCCCAAACACTGAAGCTTTCTTT. Drawing the rest from reference TRBV19 and TRBJ1-1, the complete variable domain is DGGITQSPKYLFRKEGQNVTLSCEQNLNHDAMYWYRQDPGQGLRLIYYSQIVNDFQKGDIAEGYSVSREKKESFPLTVTSAQKNPTAFYLCAAGWSPNTEAFFGQGTRLTVV.

CDR3 region: CAWSFSRGMIWKAFF. In DNA, the CDR3 is TGTGCCTGGAGTTTTTCCCGGGGGATGATCTGGAAAGCTTTCTTT. The rearrangement links TRBV30 to TRBJ1-1, with D possibly TRBD1 on 5 matching bases. CDR3 length: 15 residues. CDR1 is GTSNPN and CDR2 is SVGIG in the germline V gene (reference sequence). The V end lost 2 bases, the J end lost 9 bases, and 22 bases lay between the germline ends.